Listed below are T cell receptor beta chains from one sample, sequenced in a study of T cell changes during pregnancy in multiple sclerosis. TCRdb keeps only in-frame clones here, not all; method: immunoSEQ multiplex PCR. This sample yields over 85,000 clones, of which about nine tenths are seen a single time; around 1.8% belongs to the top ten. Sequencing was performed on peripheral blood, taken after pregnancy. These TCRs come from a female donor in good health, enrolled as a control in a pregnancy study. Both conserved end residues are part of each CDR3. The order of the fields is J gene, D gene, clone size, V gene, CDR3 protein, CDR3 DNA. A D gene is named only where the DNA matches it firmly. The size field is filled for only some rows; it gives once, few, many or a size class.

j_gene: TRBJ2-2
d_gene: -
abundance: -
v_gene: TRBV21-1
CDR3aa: CASSNFELAGGRNTGELFF
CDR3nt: TGTGCCAGCAGCAATTTTGAACTAGCGGGGGGGCGGAACACCGGGGAGCTGTTTTTT

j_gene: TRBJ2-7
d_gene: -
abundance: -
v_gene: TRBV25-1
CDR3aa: CASSEAGRVKDEQYF
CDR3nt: TGTGCCAGCAGTGAAGCCGGCAGGGTAAAGGACGAGCAGTACTTC

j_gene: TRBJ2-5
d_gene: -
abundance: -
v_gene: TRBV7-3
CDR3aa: CASSLAGAQETQYF
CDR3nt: TGTGCCAGCAGCTTAGCGGGGGCCCAAGAGACCCAGTACTTC

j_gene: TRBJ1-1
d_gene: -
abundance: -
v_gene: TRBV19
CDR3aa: CASSILGGGGTEAFF
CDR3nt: TGTGCCAGTAGTATTTTAGGGGGAGGGGGCACTGAAGCTTTCTTT

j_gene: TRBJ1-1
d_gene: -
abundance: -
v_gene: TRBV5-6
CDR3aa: CASSRAGAEAFF
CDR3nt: TGTGCCAGCAGCCGGGCAGGGGCTGAAGCTTTCTTT

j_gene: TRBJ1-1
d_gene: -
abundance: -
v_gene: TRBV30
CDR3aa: CAWSYGRGSEGAFF
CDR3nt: TGTGCCTGGAGTTATGGCAGGGGTAGTGAAGGAGCTTTCTTT

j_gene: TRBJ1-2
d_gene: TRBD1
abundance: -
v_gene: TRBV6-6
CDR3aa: CASRPKGASGYGYTF
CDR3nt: TGTGCCAGCCGCCCTAAGGGGGCCTCCGGCTATGGCTACACCTTC

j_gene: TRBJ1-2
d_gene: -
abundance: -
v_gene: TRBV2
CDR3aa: CASSWGTSNYGYTF
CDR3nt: TGTGCCAGCAGTTGGGGCACCTCTAACTATGGCTACACCTTC

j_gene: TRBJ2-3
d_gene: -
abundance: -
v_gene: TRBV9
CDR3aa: CASSVSLIADTQYF
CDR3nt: TGTGCCAGCAGCGTATCCCTTATAGCAGATACGCAGTATTTT

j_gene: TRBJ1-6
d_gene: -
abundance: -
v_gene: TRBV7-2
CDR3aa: CASSRGGGRNNSPLHF
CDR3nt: TGTGCCAGCAGCCGAGGGGGTGGCAGGAATAATTCACCCCTCCACTTT

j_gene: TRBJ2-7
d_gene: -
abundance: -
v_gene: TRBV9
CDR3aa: CASSLNTGEQYF
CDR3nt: TGTGCCAGCAGCCTTAATACCGGGGAGCAGTACTTC

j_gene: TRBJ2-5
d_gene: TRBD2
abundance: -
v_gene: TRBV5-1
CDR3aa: CASSLELGGQETQYF
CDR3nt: TGCGCCAGCAGCTTGGAATTGGGGGGGCAAGAGACCCAGTACTTC

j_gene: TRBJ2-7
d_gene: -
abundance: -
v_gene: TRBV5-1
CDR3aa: CASSLAASVQNEQYF
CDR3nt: TGCGCCAGCAGCTTGGCCGCGTCGGTTCAAAACGAGCAGTACTTC

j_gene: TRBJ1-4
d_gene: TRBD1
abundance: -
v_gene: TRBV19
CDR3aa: CASSSTGGKLFF
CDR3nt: TGTGCCAGTAGTTCTACAGGGGGAAAACTGTTTTTT

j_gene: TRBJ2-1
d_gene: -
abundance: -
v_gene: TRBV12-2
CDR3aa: CASRQGCGGGQDHQFF
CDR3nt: TGTGCAAGTCGTCAGGGCTGCGGCGGGGGGCAAGATCATCAGTTCTTC

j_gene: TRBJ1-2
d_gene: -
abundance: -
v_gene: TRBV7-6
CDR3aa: CASSPTGGRNYGYTF
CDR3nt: TGTGCCAGCAGCCCCACGGGGGGGCGCAATTATGGCTACACCTTC

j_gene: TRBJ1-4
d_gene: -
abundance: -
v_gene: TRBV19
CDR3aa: CASLQGGKLFF
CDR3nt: TGTGCCAGCCTCCAGGGTGGAAAACTGTTTTTT

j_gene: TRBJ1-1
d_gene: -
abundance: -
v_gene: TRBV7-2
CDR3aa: CASSVRTVAMNTEAFF
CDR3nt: TGTGCCAGCAGCGTACGGACAGTGGCTATGAACACTGAAGCTTTCTTT

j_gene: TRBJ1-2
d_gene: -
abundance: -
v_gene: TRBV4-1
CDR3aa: CASSPHTGSANYGYTF
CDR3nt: TGCGCCAGCAGCCCACATACGGGGTCCGCTAACTATGGCTACACCTTC

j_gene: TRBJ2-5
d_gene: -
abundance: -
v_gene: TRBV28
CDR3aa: CASSPAGDGRSEYF
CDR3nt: TGTGCCAGCAGCCCAGCAGGGGACGGCCGAAGTGAGTACTTC

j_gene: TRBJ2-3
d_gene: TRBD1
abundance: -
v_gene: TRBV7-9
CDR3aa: CASSLGTGVTDTQYF
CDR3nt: TGTGCCAGCAGCTTGGGGACAGGGGTCACAGATACGCAGTATTTT

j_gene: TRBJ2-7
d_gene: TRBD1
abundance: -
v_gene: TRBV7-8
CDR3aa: CASSQQGTYEQYF
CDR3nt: TGTGCCAGCAGCCAACAGGGGACCTACGAGCAGTACTTC

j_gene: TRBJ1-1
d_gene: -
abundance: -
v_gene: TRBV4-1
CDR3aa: CASSQAGSVSTEAFF
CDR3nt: TGCGCCAGCAGCCAAGCGGGTTCGGTGAGCACTGAAGCTTTCTTT

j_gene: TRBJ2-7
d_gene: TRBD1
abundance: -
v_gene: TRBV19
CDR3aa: CASKPDRGSYEQYF
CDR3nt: TGTGCCAGTAAACCGGACAGGGGATCCTACGAGCAGTACTTC

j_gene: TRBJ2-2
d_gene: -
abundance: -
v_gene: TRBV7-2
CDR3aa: CASSTTVDTGELFF
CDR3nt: TGTGCCAGCAGCACAACAGTAGACACCGGGGAGCTGTTTTTT

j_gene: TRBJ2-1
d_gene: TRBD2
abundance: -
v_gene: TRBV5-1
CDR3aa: CASGTDPGGYNEQFF
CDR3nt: TGCGCCAGCGGAACTGACCCGGGAGGGTACAATGAGCAGTTCTTC

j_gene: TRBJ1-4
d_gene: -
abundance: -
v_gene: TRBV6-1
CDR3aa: CASSGGRVAEKLFF
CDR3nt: TGTGCCAGCAGTGGAGGGAGGGTCGCTGAAAAACTGTTTTTT

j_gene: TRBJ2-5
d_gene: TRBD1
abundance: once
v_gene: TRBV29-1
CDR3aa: CSVVGLLTGEETQYF
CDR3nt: TGCAGCGTTGTGGGGCTCCTTACAGGGGAAGAGACCCAGTACTTC

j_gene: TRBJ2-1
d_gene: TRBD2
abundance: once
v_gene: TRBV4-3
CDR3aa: CASSRLSGGAYNEQFF
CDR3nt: TGCGCCAGCAGTAGGCTTAGCGGGGGGGCCTACAATGAGCAGTTCTTC

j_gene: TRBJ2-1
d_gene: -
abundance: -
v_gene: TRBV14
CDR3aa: CASSQRFPTTAHSYNEQFF
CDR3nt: TGTGCCAGCAGCCAGAGATTTCCAACGACAGCCCACTCCTACAATGAGCAGTTCTTC

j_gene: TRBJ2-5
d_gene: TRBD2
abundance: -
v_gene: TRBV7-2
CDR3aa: CASSPLRRSSGGQETQYF
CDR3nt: TGTGCCAGCAGCCCGTTAAGGAGGTCTAGCGGGGGGCAAGAGACCCAGTACTTC

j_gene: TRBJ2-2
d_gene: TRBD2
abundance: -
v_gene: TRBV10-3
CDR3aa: CAIRNQPGLGGGELFF
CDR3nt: TGTGCCATCAGAAATCAACCGGGACTAGGAGGGGGGGAGCTGTTTTTT

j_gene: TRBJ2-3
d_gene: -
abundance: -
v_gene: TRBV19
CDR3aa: CASKGAGDTQYF
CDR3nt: TGTGCCAGTAAAGGAGCTGGAGATACGCAGTATTTT

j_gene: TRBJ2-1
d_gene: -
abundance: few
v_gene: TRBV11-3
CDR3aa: CASRKGTSLANEQFF
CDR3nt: TGTGCCAGCAGGAAGGGGACATCACTGGCCAATGAGCAGTTCTTC

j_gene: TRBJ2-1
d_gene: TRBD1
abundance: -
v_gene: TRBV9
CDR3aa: CASSAGTGAYNEQFF
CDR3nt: TGTGCCAGCAGCGCCGGGACAGGGGCCTACAATGAGCAGTTCTTC

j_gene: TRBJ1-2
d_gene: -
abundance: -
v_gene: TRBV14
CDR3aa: CASSQVGDRAGGYTF
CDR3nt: TGTGCCAGCAGCCAAGTTGGAGACCGGGCGGGGGGCTACACCTTC

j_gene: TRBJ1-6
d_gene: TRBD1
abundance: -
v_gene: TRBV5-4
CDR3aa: CASSTDRAGSPLHF
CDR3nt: TGTGCCAGCAGCACGGACAGGGCAGGGTCACCCCTCCACTTT

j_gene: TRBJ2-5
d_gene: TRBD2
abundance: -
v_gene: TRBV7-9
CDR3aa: CASSSLGSGGLERETQYF
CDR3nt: TGTGCCAGCAGCTCCCTCGGGAGCGGGGGGCTGGAGAGAGAGACCCAGTACTTC

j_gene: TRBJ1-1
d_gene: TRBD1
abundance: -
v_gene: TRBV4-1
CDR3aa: CASRQTGEPEAFF
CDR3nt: TGCGCCAGCAGACAGACAGGGGAGCCTGAAGCTTTCTTT

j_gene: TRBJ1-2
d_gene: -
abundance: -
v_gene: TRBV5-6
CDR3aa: CASSLTRGHGYTF
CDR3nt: TGTGCCAGCAGCTTGACAAGGGGTCATGGCTACACCTTC

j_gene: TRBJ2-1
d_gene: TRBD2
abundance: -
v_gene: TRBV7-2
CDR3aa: CASSLVRTSGGALEQFF
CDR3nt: TGTGCCAGCAGCTTAGTGCGGACTAGCGGGGGGGCTCTCGAGCAGTTCTTC

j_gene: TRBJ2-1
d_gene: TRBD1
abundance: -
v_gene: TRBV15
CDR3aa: CATSRGQGFYNEQFF
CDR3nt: TGTGCCACCAGCCGGGGACAGGGGTTCTACAATGAGCAGTTCTTC

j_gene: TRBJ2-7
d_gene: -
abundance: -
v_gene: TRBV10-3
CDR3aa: CAISQLALPYEQYF
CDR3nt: TGTGCCATCAGTCAACTAGCCCTTCCCTACGAGCAGTACTTC

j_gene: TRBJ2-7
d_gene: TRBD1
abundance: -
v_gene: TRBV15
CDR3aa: CATSDRGNEQYF
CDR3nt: TGTGCCACCAGCGACAGGGGGAACGAGCAGTACTTC

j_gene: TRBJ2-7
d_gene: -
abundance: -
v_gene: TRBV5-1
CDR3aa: CASSSSGSSYEQYF
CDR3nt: TGCGCCAGCAGCTCGTCCGGGAGCTCCTACGAGCAGTACTTC

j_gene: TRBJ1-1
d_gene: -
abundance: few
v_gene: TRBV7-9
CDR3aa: CASLLRQDEAFF
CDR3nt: TGTGCCAGCCTCCTCAGGCAGGATGAAGCTTTCTTT

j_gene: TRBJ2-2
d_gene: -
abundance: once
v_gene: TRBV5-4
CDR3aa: CASSPNALANTGELFF
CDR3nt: TGTGCCAGCAGCCCTAACGCCCTCGCGAACACCGGGGAGCTGTTTTTT

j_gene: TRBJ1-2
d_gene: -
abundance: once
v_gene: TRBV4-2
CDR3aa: CASSRESPSNYGYTF
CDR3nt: TGTGCCAGCAGCCGTGAGTCTCCATCTAACTATGGCTACACCTTC

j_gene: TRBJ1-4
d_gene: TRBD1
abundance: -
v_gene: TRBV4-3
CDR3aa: CASSQGTGSTAYEKLFF
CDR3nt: TGCGCCAGCAGCCAAGGGACAGGGTCGACCGCTTATGAAAAACTGTTTTTT